This T cell receptor (beta chain) comes out of a study of blood T cells in healthy people across ages. A second PCR of 7 to 11 cycles used a sample-barcoded 5' primer and a J-beta primer mix. A tag from a template-switch adaptor with 12 random nucleotides marked each cDNA molecule. TCRdb called the 5' RACE reads again in MiXCR, with one record for every CDR3 protein. The data show more than 500,000 distinct CDR3 sequences, 27% seen once. The CDR3 is made up of 16 amino acids. From germline, CDR1 is SGHRS and CDR2 YFSETQ. The ends lost 4 bases at V and 0 bases at J; junction bases unmatched: 6. This sample was shared with a second study, whose subject was T cells of mothers and their children. Turning to that study: Samples came from a few healthy Caucasian mothers and their six children. Slightly, though not significantly, more overlap was seen in related than in unrelated mother-child pairs.

The genes are TRBV5-1 and TRBJ2-2; 7 positions match TRBD1. The source material was blood. This clonotype was sampled from a boy aged 2-15 years in good health. The CDR3 sequence is CASSDPGTANTGELFF. Written as DNA, the CDR3 is TGCGCCAGCAGCGATCCCGGGACAGCGAACACCGGGGAGCTGTTTTTT.